This T cell receptor beta chain was identified in a study of blood T cell repertoires in COVID-19. Study-level information: Spain, Italy and the United States supplied samples that represented acute and convalescent COVID-19.

Original handling: For nucleated cells, counts were estimated from reference gene primer amplification. Profiling relied on immunoSEQ multiplex PCR, and the TCRdb table lists in-frame clones only, not all of them. The D gene and trimming were derived from the DNA, and the V and J assignments and clone size from that table. Of under 85,000 clones listed, about 81% are singletons. This CDR3 is 15 amino acids long. Germline loops: CDR1 SGHTA, CDR2 FQGTGA. The V end was cut by 2 bases, the J end by 3 bases, with 14 bases between. The V call is TRBV7-3, the J call TRBJ2-7, with a weak D call TRBD1 (6 bases). This TCR came from an elderly man with acute or convalescent COVID-19. The specimen was peripheral blood. For the CDR3, the DNA is TGTGCCAGCAGCTTAGTGGCAGGGGTTGGCTACGAGCAGTACTTC. It specifies CASSLVAGVGYEQYF.